This TCR beta chain was observed in a study of T cells in Graves' hyperthyroidism and ophthalmopathy (dated by TCRdb to about 2019). Background for the entire study: A discovery cohort of about a hundred patients, roughly 45 with Graves' ophthalmopathy and about 58 with stable Graves' hyperthyroidism, was used to find distinguishing TCR V-J signatures. An independent validation cohort of under 20 hyperthyroidism patients and about 16 patients who later progressed to ophthalmopathy tested prospective prediction of ophthalmopathy. The roughly 91 discovery patients were randomly split 7:3 into training and test sets. In about 6 Graves' hyperthyroidism patients, the study also compared T-cell repertoires from thyroid tissue with T-cell repertoires from blood. Once sampling was done, hyperthyroidism patients were given methimazole at a starting dose of 30 mg daily, whereas ophthalmopathy patients were given high-dose intravenous methylprednisolone. According to the paper, TCR Vbeta CDR3 sequencing was carried out on over 130 peripheral blood samples, which came from more than 40 ophthalmopathy, 75 or so hyperthyroidism and some 17 progressor patients.

The study at large found these results: In validation, progression to ophthalmopathy was predicted by the model with nearly 71% sensitivity and roughly 76% specificity, a median of around 5.9 months before onset. Sample size was not statistically predetermined, and blinding of investigators to group allocation was not performed. Most expanded thyroid clonotypes (frequency above 0.001) were also detected in blood, suggesting blood repertoires may reflect thyroid immune responses. A model built on a 13 V-J signature distinguished ophthalmopathy from stable hyperthyroidism, reaching 85% to 90% sensitivity and under 84% specificity in cross-validation and 80%/75% in testing.

Amplification of TCR beta CDR3 regions was carried out from RNA transcripts. For the first round of RT-PCR on the TCR CDR3, the HTBI primer set was used together with the Qiagen OneStep RT-PCR kit. Libraries were constructed in a second round of multiplex PCR, after which size selection and purification were performed. Sequencing of the libraries was done on an Illumina HiSeq2000 using paired-end 100 bp reads. Per the source publication's procedure: SOAPnuke was used to process the raw data, with reads discarded if the reads contained adapters or uncalled bases, had a mean Phred below 15, or lacked an exact constant-primer or identifier match. COPE v1.2.5 was used to merge high-quality paired reads, and clonotypes were defined as unique nucleotide sequences. MiTCR v1.1 was used to align clonotypes to the IMGT TRBV, TRBD and TRBJ reference segments. The analysis included only V-J combinations with a frequency above 0.0001, which together covered about 99% of the repertoires. A TCS score was defined as the ratio of F50 (clonal expansion) to E x V (chaos), with BLOSUM62-based TCRdist applied between CDR3 peptides within each V-J. Welch's t-statistics and random forest reduced 500 to 550 V-J features to some 14, which were used in a naive Bayes classifier (R e1071). The Morisita-Horn index was used to measure how similar the thyroid and blood repertoires were. Using fastp at Q25 and MiXCR, TCRdb reprocessed the public reads and kept productive beta chains. Records with the same CDR3 protein are collapsed into one entry carrying the most frequent genes and DNA. In this record, the V and J calls reflect TCRdb's handling and not the investigators' own analysis. This sample has a few hundred thousand distinct CDR3 sequences in its table, and 46% of those were observed once. Of the sample, 15% to 20% falls within the top ten clones.

Patients with uncontrolled infections, other autoimmune diseases, pregnancy or lactation were excluded. Diagnoses were established on the basis of clinical symptoms, serum thyroxine and TRAb, thyroid ultrasound, and orbital computed tomography. Total RNA was extracted using Trizol reagent, and RNA quality was assessed on an Agilent 2100 Bioanalyzer. As concerns this clonotype: Its binding antigen is unknown. Per-base qualities were not stored, and no clone one base away is much larger.

The clonotype was recovered from an adult woman with Graves' disease, either hyperthyroidism or ophthalmopathy (not recorded which). Material: peripheral blood or thyroid tissue (not recorded which).

CDR3 loop: CASSFPGLVPETQYF. The base sequence is TGTGCCAGCAGCTTCCCGGGACTAGTGCCGGAGACCCAGTACTTC. The V and J segments used are TRBV7-2 and TRBJ2-5; 8 nucleotides in the junction match TRBD2. Germline trimming: 3 bases from V, 5 bases from J; junction bases outside gene matches: 8. The CDR3, cysteine through phenylalanine, is 15 amino acids long. Only the CDR3 region is kept as DNA, spanning 45 bases read in frame from base 1. The germline V gene gives CDR1 as SGHTA and CDR2 as FQGNSA.